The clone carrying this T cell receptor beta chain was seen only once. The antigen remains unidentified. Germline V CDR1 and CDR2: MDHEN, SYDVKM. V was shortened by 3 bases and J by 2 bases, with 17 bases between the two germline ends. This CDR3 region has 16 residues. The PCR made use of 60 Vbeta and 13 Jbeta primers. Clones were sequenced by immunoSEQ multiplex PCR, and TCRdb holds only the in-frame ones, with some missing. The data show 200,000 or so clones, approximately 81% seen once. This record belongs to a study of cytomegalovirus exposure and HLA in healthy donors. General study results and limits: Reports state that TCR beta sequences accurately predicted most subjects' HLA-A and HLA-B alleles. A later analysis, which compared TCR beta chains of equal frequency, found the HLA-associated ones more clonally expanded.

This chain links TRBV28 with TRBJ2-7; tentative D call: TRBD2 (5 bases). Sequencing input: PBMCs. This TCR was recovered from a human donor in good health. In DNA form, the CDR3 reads TGTGCCAGCAGTTTTCCCCAAACGACGGGGACCTACGAGCAGTACTTC. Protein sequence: CASSFPQTTGTYEQYF.